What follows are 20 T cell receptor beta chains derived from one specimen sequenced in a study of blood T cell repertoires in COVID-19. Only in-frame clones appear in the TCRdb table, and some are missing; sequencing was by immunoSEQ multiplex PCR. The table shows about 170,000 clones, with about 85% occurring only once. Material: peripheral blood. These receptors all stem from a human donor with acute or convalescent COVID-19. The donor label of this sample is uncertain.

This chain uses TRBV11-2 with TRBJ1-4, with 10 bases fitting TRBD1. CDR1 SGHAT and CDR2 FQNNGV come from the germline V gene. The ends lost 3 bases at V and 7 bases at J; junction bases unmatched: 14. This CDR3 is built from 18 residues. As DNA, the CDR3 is TGTGCCAGCAGCTTTCTCCCCACGCGCCGGGACAGGGGTGAAAAACTGTTTTTT. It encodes CASSFLPTRRDRGEKLFF.

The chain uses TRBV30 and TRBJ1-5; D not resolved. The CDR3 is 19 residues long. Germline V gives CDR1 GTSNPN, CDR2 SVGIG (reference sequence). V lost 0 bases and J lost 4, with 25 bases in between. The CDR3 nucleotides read TGTGCCTGGAGTGTATCCCCTTCCTTACCGGGTCTTCAAAATCAGCCCCAGCATTTT. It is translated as CAWSVSPSLPGLQNQPQHF.

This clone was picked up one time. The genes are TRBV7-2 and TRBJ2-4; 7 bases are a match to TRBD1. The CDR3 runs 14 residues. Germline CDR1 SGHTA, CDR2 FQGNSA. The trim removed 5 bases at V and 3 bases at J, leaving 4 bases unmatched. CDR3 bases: TGTGCCAGCAGCCCCACAGGGGTCAAAAACATTCAGTACTTC. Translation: CASSPTGVKNIQYF.

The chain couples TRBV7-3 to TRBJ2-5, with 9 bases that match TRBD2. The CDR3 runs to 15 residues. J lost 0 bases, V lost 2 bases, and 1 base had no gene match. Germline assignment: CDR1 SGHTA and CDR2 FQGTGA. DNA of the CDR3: TGTGCCAGCAGCTTAGCGGGGGGGCACCAAGAGACCCAGTACTTC. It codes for CASSLAGGHQETQYF. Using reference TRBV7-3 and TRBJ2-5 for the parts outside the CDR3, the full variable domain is GAGVSQTPSNKVTEKGKYVELRCDPISGHTALYWYRQSLGQGPEFLIYFQGTGAADDSGLPNDRFFAVRPEGSVSTLKIQRTERGDSAVYLCASSLAGGHQETQYFGPGTRLLVL.

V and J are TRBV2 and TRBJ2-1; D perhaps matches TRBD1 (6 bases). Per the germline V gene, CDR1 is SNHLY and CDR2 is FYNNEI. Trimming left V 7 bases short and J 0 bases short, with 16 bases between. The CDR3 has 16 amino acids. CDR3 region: CASTSLGASSYNEQFF. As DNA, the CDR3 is TGTGCCAGCACCTCCTTGGGGGCTAGCTCCTACAATGAGCAGTTCTTC.

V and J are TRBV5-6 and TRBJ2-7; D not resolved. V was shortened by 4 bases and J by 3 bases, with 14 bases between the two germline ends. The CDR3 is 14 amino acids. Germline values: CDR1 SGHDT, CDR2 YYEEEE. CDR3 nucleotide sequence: TGTGCCAGCAGCCGACAAAGTAGGTTCTACGAGCAGTACTTC. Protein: CASSRQSRFYEQYF.

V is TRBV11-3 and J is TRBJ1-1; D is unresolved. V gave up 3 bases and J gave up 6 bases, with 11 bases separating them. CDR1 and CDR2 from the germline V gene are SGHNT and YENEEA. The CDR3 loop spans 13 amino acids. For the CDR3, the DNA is TGTGCCAGCAGCTTCGAGGGAGGATCTGAAGCTTTCTTT. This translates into CASSFEGGSEAFF.

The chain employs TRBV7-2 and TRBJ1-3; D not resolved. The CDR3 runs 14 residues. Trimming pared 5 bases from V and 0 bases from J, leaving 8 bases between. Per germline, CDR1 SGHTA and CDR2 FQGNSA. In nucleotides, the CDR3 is TGTGCCAGCAGCGCCCCGGGCTCTGGAAACACCATATATTTT. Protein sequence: CASSAPGSGNTIYF. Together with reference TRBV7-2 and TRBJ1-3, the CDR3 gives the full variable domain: GAGVSQSPSNKVTEKGKDVELRCDPISGHTALYWYRQSLGQGLEFLIYFQGNSAPDKSGLPSDRFSAERTGGSVSTLTIQRTQQEDSAVYLCASSAPGSGNTIYFGEGSWLTVV.

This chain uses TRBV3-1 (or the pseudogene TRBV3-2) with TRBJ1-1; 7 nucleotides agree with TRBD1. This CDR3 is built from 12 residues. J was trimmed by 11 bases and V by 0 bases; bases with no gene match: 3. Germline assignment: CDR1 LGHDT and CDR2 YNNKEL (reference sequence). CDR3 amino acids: CASSQETGRAFF. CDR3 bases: TGTGCCAGCAGCCAAGAGACAGGGCGGGCTTTCTTT.

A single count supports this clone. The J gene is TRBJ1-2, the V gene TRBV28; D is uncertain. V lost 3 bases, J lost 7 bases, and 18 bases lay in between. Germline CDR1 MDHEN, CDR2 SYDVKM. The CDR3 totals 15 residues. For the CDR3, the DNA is TGTGCCAGCAGTTTCCCACAGCTAACCCTCCCTGGCTACACCTTC. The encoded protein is CASSFPQLTLPGYTF.

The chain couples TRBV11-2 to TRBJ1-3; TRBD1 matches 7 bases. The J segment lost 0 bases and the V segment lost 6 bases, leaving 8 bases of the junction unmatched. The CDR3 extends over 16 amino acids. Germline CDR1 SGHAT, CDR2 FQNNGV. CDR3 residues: CASSYSTGRSGNTIYF. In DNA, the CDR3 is TGTGCCAGCAGTTACTCGACAGGGCGCTCTGGAAACACCATATATTTT.

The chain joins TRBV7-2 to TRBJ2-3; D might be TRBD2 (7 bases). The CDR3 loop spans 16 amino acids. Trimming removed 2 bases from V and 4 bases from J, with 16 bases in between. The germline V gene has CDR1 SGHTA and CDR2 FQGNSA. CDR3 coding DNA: TGTGCCAGCAGCTTATACTCCCGCGGGGGCTCAGATACGCAGTATTTT. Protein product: CASSLYSRGGSDTQYF.

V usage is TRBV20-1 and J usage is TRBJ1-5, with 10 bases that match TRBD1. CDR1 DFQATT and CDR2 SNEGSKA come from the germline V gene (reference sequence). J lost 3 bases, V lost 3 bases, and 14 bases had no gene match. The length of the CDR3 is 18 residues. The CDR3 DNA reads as TGCAGTGCTAGTCCAACGGGGGGACAGGGGTATACCAATCAGCCCCAGCATTTT. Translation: CSASPTGGQGYTNQPQHF.

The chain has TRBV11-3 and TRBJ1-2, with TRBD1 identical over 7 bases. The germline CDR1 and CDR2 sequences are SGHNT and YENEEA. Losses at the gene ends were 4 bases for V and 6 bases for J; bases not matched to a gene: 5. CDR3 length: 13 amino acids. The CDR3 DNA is TGTGCCAGCAGCTCACAGGGGAAGGATGGCTACACCTTC. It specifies CASSSQGKDGYTF.

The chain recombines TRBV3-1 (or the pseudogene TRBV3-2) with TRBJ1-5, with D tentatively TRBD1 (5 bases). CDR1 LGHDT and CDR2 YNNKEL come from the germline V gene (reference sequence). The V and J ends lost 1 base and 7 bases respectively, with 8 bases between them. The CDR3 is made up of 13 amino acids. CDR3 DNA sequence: TGTGCCAGCAGCCAAGGGGCAGGGCAGCCCCAGCATTTT. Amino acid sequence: CASSQGAGQPQHF.

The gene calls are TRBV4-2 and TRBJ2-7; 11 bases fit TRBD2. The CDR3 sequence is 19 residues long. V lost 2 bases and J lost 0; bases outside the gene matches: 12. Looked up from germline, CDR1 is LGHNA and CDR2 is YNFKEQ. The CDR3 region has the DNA TGTGCCAGCAGCCAACTACTCCCCACCGGGACTAGCGGCTCCTACGAGCAGTACTTC. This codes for CASSQLLPTGTSGSYEQYF.

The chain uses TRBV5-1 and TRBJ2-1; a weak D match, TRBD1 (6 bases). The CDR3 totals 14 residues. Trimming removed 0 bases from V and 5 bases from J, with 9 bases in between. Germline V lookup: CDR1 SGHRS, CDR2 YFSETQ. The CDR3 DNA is TGCGCCAGCAGCTTGGGGGGGCGCAACAATGAGCAGTTCTTC. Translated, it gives CASSLGGRNNEQFF. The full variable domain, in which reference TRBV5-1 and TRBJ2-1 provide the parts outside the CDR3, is KAGVTQTPRYLIKTRGQQVTLSCSPISGHRSVSWYQQTPGQGLQFLFEYFSETQRNKGNFPGRFSGRQFSNSRSEMNVSTLELGDSALYLCASSLGGRNNEQFFGPGTRLTVL.

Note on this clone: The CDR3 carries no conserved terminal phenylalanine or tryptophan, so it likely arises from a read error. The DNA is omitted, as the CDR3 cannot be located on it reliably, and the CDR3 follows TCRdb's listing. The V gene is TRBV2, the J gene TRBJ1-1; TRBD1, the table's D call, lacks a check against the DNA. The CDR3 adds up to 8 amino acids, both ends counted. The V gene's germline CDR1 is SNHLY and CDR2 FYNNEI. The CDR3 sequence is CASSEGDL.

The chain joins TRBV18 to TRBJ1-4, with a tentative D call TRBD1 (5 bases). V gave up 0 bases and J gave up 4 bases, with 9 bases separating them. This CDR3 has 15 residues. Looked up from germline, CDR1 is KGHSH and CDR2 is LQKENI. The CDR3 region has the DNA TGTGCCAGCTCACCACCCAGGGTCGGTAATGAAAAACTGTTTTTT. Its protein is CASSPPRVGNEKLFF. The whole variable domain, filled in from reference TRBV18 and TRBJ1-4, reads NAGVMQNPRHLVRRRGQEARLRCSPMKGHSHVYWYRQLPEEGLKFMVYLQKENIIDESGMPKERFSAEFPKEGPSILRIQQVVRGDSAAYFCASSPPRVGNEKLFFGSGTQLSVL.

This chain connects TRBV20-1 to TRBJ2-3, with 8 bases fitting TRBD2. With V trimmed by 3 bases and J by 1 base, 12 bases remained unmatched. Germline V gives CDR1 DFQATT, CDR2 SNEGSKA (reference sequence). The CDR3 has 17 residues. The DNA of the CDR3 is TGCAGTGCTAGTGTCGCGGGGGGAGCCATGCGCACAGATACGCAGTATTTT. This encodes CSASVAGGAMRTDTQYF.